The 16 T cell receptor beta chains in this list originate from one sample, sequenced in a study of cytomegalovirus exposure and HLA in healthy donors. Primers: 60 Vbeta forward and 13 Jbeta reverse. Data came from immunoSEQ multiplex PCR; TCRdb stores just in-frame clones and leaves some out. The sample consists of about 120,000 clones, 75% to 85% of them appearing once. Input material: PBMCs. Receptor source: a man aged 25 to 45 in good health and CMV-seronegative.

J is TRBJ1-2 and V is TRBV5-1; D not certain. Trimming shortened V by 2 bases and J by 6 bases, and 14 bases separated the two germline ends. There are 14 residues in the CDR3. Per the germline V gene, CDR1 is SGHRS and CDR2 is YFSETQ. The CDR3 here is CASSLGSGVDGYTF. As DNA, the CDR3 is TGCGCCAGCAGCTTAGGCTCAGGCGTTGATGGCTACACCTTC.

This chain connects TRBV28 to TRBJ1-5; D perhaps matches TRBD1 (6 bases). The V end lost 3 bases, the J end lost 7 bases, and 22 bases lay between the germline ends. The CDR3 extends over 17 amino acids. Germline V gene sequence: CDR1 MDHEN, CDR2 SYDVKM. DNA of the CDR3: TGTGCCAGCAGTTTTGCCTCTTACAGGGAGAGTGGCCAGCCCCAGCATTTT. Translated: CASSFASYRESGQPQHF.

The chain is built from TRBV19 and TRBJ2-3; 9 nucleotides line up with TRBD1. Germline loops: CDR1 LNHDA, CDR2 SQIVND (reference sequence). V shed 5 bases, J shed 1 base, and the junction held 4 bases outside the gene matches. The CDR3 is 15 residues long. The CDR3 sequence is CASSARDRGTDTQYF. Written as DNA, the CDR3 is TGTGCCAGTAGTGCCCGGGACAGGGGCACAGATACGCAGTATTTT.

This chain connects TRBV30 to TRBJ2-5, with D possibly TRBD2 on 6 matching bases. Germline V gene sequence: CDR1 GTSNPN, CDR2 SVGIG (reference sequence). Trimming stripped 5 bases from V and 0 bases from J, with 7 bases between. This CDR3 spans 12 amino acids. CDR3 sequence (DNA): TGTGCCTGGGGGGGGAACCAAGAGACCCAGTACTTC. This gives the protein CAWGGNQETQYF.

This clone was recorded once. This rearrangement joins TRBV18 to TRBJ2-1; 13 nucleotides line up with TRBD2. The CDR3 totals 18 residues. Germline V gene sequence: CDR1 KGHSH, CDR2 LQKENI. Germline trimming cut 3 bases from V and 9 bases from J; bases unmatched to any gene: 14. The CDR3 sequence is CASSPNSLRTSGSGEQFF. In DNA, the CDR3 is TGTGCCAGCTCACCCAACTCCCTAAGGACTAGCGGGAGCGGTGAGCAGTTCTTC. Complete variable domain (other parts from reference TRBV18 and TRBJ2-1): NAGVMQNPRHLVRRRGQEARLRCSPMKGHSHVYWYRQLPEEGLKFMVYLQKENIIDESGMPKERFSAEFPKEGPSILRIQQVVRGDSAAYFCASSPNSLRTSGSGEQFFGPGTRLTVL.

The gene calls are TRBV28 and TRBJ2-4, with 11 bases fitting TRBD2. Germline lookup yields CDR1 MDHEN and CDR2 SYDVKM. V lost 6 bases and J lost 0; bases outside the gene matches: 13. The CDR3 spans 19 residues. The CDR3, as DNA: TGTGCCAGCAGCCTCCCAACTAGCGGGAGAAACCTAGCCAAAAACATTCAGTACTTC. This codes for CASSLPTSGRNLAKNIQYF.

Details on this clone: Germline is not matched at one junction end, which may reflect a read error. The chain carries TRBV27 and TRBJ1-5; D ambiguous. Germline CDR1 MNHEY, CDR2 SMNVEV (reference sequence). The CDR3 length is 13 residues. CDR3 in amino acids: CASSLNSNQPQNF. The CDR3 DNA sequence: TGTGCCAGCAGTTTAAACAGCAATCAGCCCCAGAATTTT.

This chain connects TRBV6-1 to TRBJ2-7, with a weak D call TRBD1 (5 bases). V lost 2 bases and J lost 4, with 15 bases in between. CDR1 MNHNS and CDR2 SASEGT come from the germline V gene. This CDR3 spans 15 amino acids. The DNA for the CDR3 is TGTGCCAGCAGTGAAAACCCTGCAGGGTGGTACGAGCAGTACTTC. Encoded protein: CASSENPAGWYEQYF.

This chain links TRBV7-8 with TRBJ2-3; D is possibly TRBD1 (6 bases). The CDR3 covers 14 residues. The germline V gene has CDR1 SGHVS and CDR2 FQNEAQ. Trimming left V 1 base short and J 3 bases short, with 8 bases between. Written as DNA, the CDR3 is TGTGCCAGCAGCTTAGGCAGGGGAACAGATACGCAGTATTTT. This codes for CASSLGRGTDTQYF. Using reference TRBV7-8 and TRBJ2-3 for the parts outside the CDR3, the full variable domain is GAGVSQSPRYKVAKRGQDVALRCDPISGHVSLFWYQQALGQGPEFLTYFQNEAQLDKSGLPSDRFFAERPEGSVSTLKIQRTQQEDSAVYLCASSLGRGTDTQYFGPGTRLTVL.

This clone has only a few counts. This chain uses TRBV6-1 with TRBJ1-1; possible D gene TRBD1, 5 bases. Germline V gene data show CDR1 as MNHNS and CDR2 as SASEGT. The CDR3 covers 11 residues. The V end lost 6 bases, the J end lost 7 bases, and 9 bases lay between the germline ends. The CDR3 nucleotides are TGTGCCAGCAGAGACGGGGGTGAAGCTTTCTTT. This translates into CASRDGGEAFF.

V usage is TRBV6-5 and J usage is TRBJ2-7; unclear D gene. With 6 bases removed from V and 6 bases from J, the gap between germline ends came to 15 bases. In germline, CDR1 is MNHEY, CDR2 SVGAGI. The CDR3 has 13 amino acids. CDR3: CASSPASDSEQYF. CDR3 nucleotides: TGTGCCAGCAGCCCCGCCAGTGACTCCGAGCAGTACTTC.

The V and J genes are TRBV25-1 and TRBJ2-7; a possible D gene is TRBD2 (5 bases). The germline V gene encodes CDR1 MGHDK and CDR2 SYGVNS. The CDR3 runs to 15 residues. The germline V and J ends were trimmed by 5 bases and 6 bases, with 20 bases remaining between them. The CDR3 is CASSPEGRLLSEQYF. The CDR3 nucleotides read TGTGCCAGCAGTCCAGAGGGAAGATTACTAAGCGAGCAGTACTTC.

The V and J genes are TRBV27 and TRBJ1-2; 7 positions agree with TRBD1. After removal of 5 bases from V and 5 bases from J, the junction contained 8 bases not matched to a gene. The CDR3 runs 14 residues. CDR1 and CDR2 from the germline V gene are MNHEY and SMNVEV (reference sequence). The CDR3 DNA is TGTGCCAGCAGTACGGGACAGTCCGTATATGGCTACACCTTC. Protein sequence: CASSTGQSVYGYTF.

V gene TRBV27 combines with J gene TRBJ2-7; TRBD2 agrees at 8 bases. CDR1 and CDR2 (germline): MNHEY, SMNVEV (reference sequence). The CDR3 consists of 16 residues. V dropped 8 bases and J dropped 3; count of bases not matched to a gene: 15. The DNA of the CDR3 is TGTGCCAGCGCCGGGCTGAGTGCGGGAGGATTCTACGAGCAGTACTTC. This encodes CASAGLSAGGFYEQYF.

The gene calls are TRBV30 and TRBJ2-7; TRBD1 matches 9 bases. The V gene's germline CDR1 is GTSNPN and CDR2 SVGIG (reference sequence). The CDR3 length is 13 residues. The junction had 8 bases not matched to a gene; V was cut back by 4 bases and J by 7 bases. Written as DNA, the CDR3 is TGTGCCTGGAATCGACAGGGGGGTTGGGAGCAGTACTTC. Protein: CAWNRQGGWEQYF.

This chain links TRBV15 with TRBJ1-2; 8 bases line up with TRBD1. Looked up from germline, CDR1 is LNHNV and CDR2 is YYDKDF (reference sequence). V lost 0 bases and J lost 5; bases outside the gene matches: 8. This CDR3 comprises 16 residues. CDR3 region: CATSRDTGQAFYGYTF. The CDR3 DNA sequence: TGTGCCACCAGCAGAGATACGGGACAGGCCTTTTATGGCTACACCTTC.